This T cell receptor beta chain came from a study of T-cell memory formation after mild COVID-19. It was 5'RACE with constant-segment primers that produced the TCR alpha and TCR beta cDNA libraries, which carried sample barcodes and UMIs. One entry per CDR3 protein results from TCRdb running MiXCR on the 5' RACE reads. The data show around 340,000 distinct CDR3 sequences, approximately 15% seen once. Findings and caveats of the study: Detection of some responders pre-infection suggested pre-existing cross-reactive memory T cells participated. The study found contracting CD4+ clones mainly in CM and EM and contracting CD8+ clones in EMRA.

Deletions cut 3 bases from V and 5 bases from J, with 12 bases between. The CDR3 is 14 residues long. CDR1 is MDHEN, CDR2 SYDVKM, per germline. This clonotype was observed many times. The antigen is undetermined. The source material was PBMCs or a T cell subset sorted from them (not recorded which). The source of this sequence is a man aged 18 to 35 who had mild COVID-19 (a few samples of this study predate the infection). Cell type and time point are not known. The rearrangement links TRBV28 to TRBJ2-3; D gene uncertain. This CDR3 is CASSFVTTLDTQYF. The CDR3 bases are TGTGCCAGCAGTTTCGTGACGACCCTAGATACGCAGTATTTT.